These 32 T cell receptor beta chains were sequenced from one sample in a study of CD8 T cells in ankylosing spondylitis. TCRdb recomputed calls from the 5' RACE reads with MiXCR, one row per CDR3 protein. The sample lists 200,000 to 250,000 distinct CDR3 sequences, roughly 32% occurring once. Sequenced material: blood, either unsorted or a sorted T cell fraction (not recorded which). The origin of the receptors is a male donor with ankylosing spondylitis or in good health (not recorded which).

There are a few counts of this clonotype. The chain employs TRBV9 and TRBJ2-2; no clear D gene. The CDR3 length is 14 residues. Trimming removed 0 bases at V and 5 bases at J, with 8 bases between. Germline loops: CDR1 SGDLS, CDR2 YYNGEE. CDR3 bases: TGTGCCAGCAGCGTAGCACTGGGGACCGGGGAGCTGTTTTTT. Its protein is CASSVALGTGELFF. Supplemented by reference TRBV9 and TRBJ2-2, the full variable domain reads DSGVTQTPKHLITATGQRVTLRCSPRSGDLSVYWYQQSLDQGLQFLIQYYNGEERAKGNILERFSAQQFPDLHSELNLSSLELGDSALYFCASSVALGTGELFFGEGSRLTVL.

The J gene is TRBJ1-5, the V gene TRBV20-1; D remains ambiguous. The CDR3 extends over 18 amino acids. Trimming pared 8 bases from V and 1 base from J, leaving 27 bases between. Germline CDR1 reads DFQATT; CDR2 reads SNEGSKA (reference sequence). CDR3 sequence: CSYTNTPRMADSNQPQHF. CDR3 coding DNA: TGCAGTTATACCAACACGCCGAGGATGGCAGACAGCAATCAGCCCCAGCATTTT.

V gene TRBV4-1 combines with J gene TRBJ1-5; D call uncertain. Trimming took off 0 bases at V and 1 base at J, with 4 bases between the two ends. The CDR3 consists of 14 residues. Germline CDR1 reads MGHRA; CDR2 reads YSYEKL. The CDR3: CASSQDRSNQPQHF. The DNA for the CDR3 is TGCGCCAGCAGCCAAGATAGGAGCAATCAGCCCCAGCATTTT.

This clonotype turned up a few times. This chain connects TRBV18 to TRBJ2-3, with D uncertain. Trimming shortened V by 3 bases and J by 5 bases, and 9 bases separated the two germline ends. The V gene's germline CDR1 is KGHSH and CDR2 LQKENI. The CDR3 is 13 residues long. The CDR3 sequence is CASSPSELDTQYF. The CDR3 DNA follows: TGTGCCAGCTCACCCAGTGAATTAGATACGCAGTATTTT.

The V call is TRBV4-1, the J call TRBJ2-7; 9 positions agree with TRBD2. V dropped 4 bases and J dropped 4; count of bases not matched to a gene: 8. Germline loops: CDR1 MGHRA, CDR2 YSYEKL. The CDR3 length is 15 residues. The CDR3 coding sequence is TGCGCCAGCAGCCCGTCGGGGAGCGGGGGGTACGAGCAGTACTTC. Translated: CASSPSGSGGYEQYF.

The chain couples TRBV4-1 to TRBJ2-7; D gene uncertain. V shed 0 bases and J shed 0 bases, with 9 bases lying between them. This CDR3 has 15 residues. Germline values: CDR1 MGHRA, CDR2 YSYEKL. The CDR3 loop reads CASSQDPGHSYEQYF. The CDR3 coding sequence is TGCGCCAGCAGCCAAGATCCGGGTCACTCCTACGAGCAGTACTTC.

The chain employs TRBV12-3 or TRBV12-4 and TRBJ1-2, with 7 bases fitting TRBD1. V gave up 10 bases and J gave up 4 bases; unmatched junction bases: 12. The CDR3 is made up of 14 amino acids. This CDR3 reads CAILTGQHFYGYTF. CDR3 DNA sequence: TGTGCCATCCTAACGGGACAGCACTTCTATGGCTACACCTTC.

A few counts support this clonotype. The chain recombines TRBV29-1 with TRBJ2-7, with a possible D match to TRBD1 (6 bases). The CDR3 covers 12 residues. Trimming cost V 3 bases and J 6 bases, with 12 bases left between them. Germline CDR1 SQVTM, CDR2 ANQGSEA. CDR3 nucleotides: TGCAGCGTTGACAAGGGGGAGAGCGAGCAGTACTTC. Protein sequence: CSVDKGESEQYF.

This clonotype occurred many times. The genes are TRBV7-9 and TRBJ2-1; D is perhaps TRBD1 or TRBD2 (5 bases each). This CDR3 has 16 residues. The V gene's germline CDR1 is SEHNR and CDR2 FQNEAQ (reference sequence). V lost 8 bases and J 0 bases, leaving 17 bases between the germline ends. CDR3 region: CASRTGPHGSYNEQFF. The CDR3 nucleotides read TGTGCCAGCCGAACGGGGCCCCATGGCTCCTACAATGAGCAGTTCTTC.

This clonotype was counted ten times or more. The J gene is TRBJ2-3, the V gene TRBV6-5; D possibly corresponds to TRBD1 (6 bases). The CDR3 covers 14 residues. Between the trimmed V and J ends, which lost 3 bases and 2 bases, there was a span of 9 bases. Germline lookup yields CDR1 MNHEY and CDR2 SVGAGI. The CDR3 coding sequence is TGTGCCAGCAGTTATGGGGGCTCCACAGATACGCAGTATTTT. The encoded protein is CASSYGGSTDTQYF.

About this clonotype: It may be a read error: a sequence one base away is much more abundant. This rearrangement joins TRBV20-1 to TRBJ2-7, with D unresolved. The germline gives CDR1 DFQATT, CDR2 SNEGSKA (reference sequence). This CDR3 region has 13 residues. In nucleotides, the CDR3 is TGCAGTGTTAGAACCGGCAGGACCTACGAGCAGTACTTC. It codes for CSVRTGRTYEQYF.

The chain combines TRBV5-1 with TRBJ2-1, with 10 positions matching TRBD1. V was pared by 5 bases and J by 6 bases, with 14 bases of the junction left unmatched. The germline gives CDR1 SGHRS, CDR2 YFSETQ. The CDR3 contains 17 residues. The CDR3 spells CASSKNPPGQGINEQFF. In nucleotides, the CDR3 is TGCGCCAGCAGTAAAAATCCACCGGGACAGGGGATCAATGAGCAGTTCTTC.

The rearrangement uses TRBV10-3 and TRBJ2-7, with D hard to call. V was cut by 11 bases and J by 3 bases, with 20 bases left in between. From germline, CDR1 is ENHRY and CDR2 SYGVKD. This CDR3 contains 14 residues. This CDR3 is CAATSGLENYEQYF. The CDR3 nucleotides are TGTGCCGCCACGAGTGGCCTGGAAAACTACGAGCAGTACTTC.

This chain links TRBV5-1 with TRBJ2-7, with D tentatively TRBD2 (6 bases). The CDR3 covers 17 residues. Germline CDR1 and CDR2: SGHRS and YFSETQ. V lost 6 bases to trimming and J lost 2 bases, with 24 bases between them. The CDR3, as DNA: TGCGCCAGCACCTCTTACGGAATGGGACCGGGGGCCTACGAGCAGTACTTC. Its translation is CASTSYGMGPGAYEQYF.

The V call is TRBV6-5, the J call TRBJ1-2; 10 bases map to TRBD1. The V gene end was trimmed by 4 bases and the J gene end by 6 bases; junction bases not matched to a gene: 5. The length of the CDR3 is 14 residues. Per germline, CDR1 MNHEY and CDR2 SVGAGI. This CDR3 is CASSSGQGDHGYTF. CDR3 DNA sequence: TGTGCCAGCAGTTCCGGACAGGGGGATCATGGCTACACCTTC.

The chain links TRBV7-2 to TRBJ2-7; D may be TRBD1 or TRBD2 (5 bases each). Trimming removed 4 bases at V and 3 bases at J, with 13 bases between. This CDR3 comprises 14 residues. Germline values: CDR1 SGHTA, CDR2 FQGNSA. The CDR3 loop is CASSYMRDGYEQYF. The CDR3 DNA reads as TGTGCCAGCAGCTACATGAGGGACGGCTACGAGCAGTACTTC. The complete variable domain, with remaining parts taken from reference TRBV7-2 and TRBJ2-7, reads GAGVSQSPSNKVTEKGKDVELRCDPISGHTALYWYRQSLGQGLEFLIYFQGNSAPDKSGLPSDRFSAERTGGSVSTLTIQRTQQEDSAVYLCASSYMRDGYEQYFGPGTRLTVT.

This chain uses TRBV7-9 with TRBJ2-7; D might be TRBD1 (6 bases). Trimming removed 1 base at V and 3 bases at J, with 13 bases between. The CDR3 is made up of 15 amino acids. Germline V gives CDR1 SEHNR, CDR2 FQNEAQ (reference sequence). The CDR3 nucleotides read TGTGCCAGCAGCTTAGGGGTCAGGGGCGGCTACGAGCAGTACTTC. Amino acid sequence: CASSLGVRGGYEQYF.

The chain uses TRBV20-1 and TRBJ1-5; 8 bases line up with TRBD1. Germline loops: CDR1 DFQATT, CDR2 SNEGSKA (reference sequence). The J segment lost 2 bases and the V segment lost 5 bases, leaving 11 bases of the junction unmatched. This CDR3 comprises 16 residues. Here the CDR3 DNA reads TGCAGTGCTCCCTACTGGGGACAGGTCGGCAATCAGCCCCAGCATTTT. Protein product: CSAPYWGQVGNQPQHF.

The chain has TRBV7-2 and TRBJ2-3; D is unresolved. Germline V gives CDR1 SGHTA, CDR2 FQGNSA. The CDR3 is 13 amino acids. V was shortened by 5 bases and J by 2 bases, with 8 bases between the two germline ends. Here the CDR3 DNA reads TGTGCCAGCAGCAAAGCAGTCACAGATACGCAGTATTTT. Translating gives CASSKAVTDTQYF.

This clonotype was seen repeatedly, ten times or more. The J gene is TRBJ1-5, the V gene TRBV20-1; possibly TRBD1 for D (5 bases). From germline, CDR1 is DFQATT and CDR2 SNEGSKA (reference sequence). V shed 4 bases and J shed 3 bases, with 22 bases lying between them. The CDR3 consists of 17 residues. CDR3 nucleotide sequence: TGCAGTGCTAAAAATTTAAGGGGTTTGGTAGACAATCAGCCCCAGCATTTT. Amino acid sequence: CSAKNLRGLVDNQPQHF.

This chain links TRBV5-4 with TRBJ2-7, with D uncertain. Germline V CDR1 and CDR2: SGHNT, YYREEE (reference sequence). V gave up 0 bases and J gave up 6 bases, with 10 bases separating them. The CDR3 runs to 13 residues. The CDR3 loop is CASSLVQLGEQYF. In DNA form, the CDR3 reads TGTGCCAGCAGCTTGGTTCAGTTGGGCGAGCAGTACTTC.

The chain has TRBV27 and TRBJ2-5; the match to TRBD2 covers 9 bases. The CDR3 consists of 16 residues. V dropped 4 bases and J dropped 5; count of bases not matched to a gene: 11. Germline CDR1 is MNHEY and CDR2 is SMNVEV (reference sequence). The CDR3 loop reads CASSYTLTSGSETQYF. CDR3 coding DNA: TGTGCCAGCAGTTATACTCTGACTAGCGGCTCGGAGACCCAGTACTTC.

This clonotype was counted only a few times. The chain couples TRBV28 to TRBJ2-2, with D perhaps matching TRBD1 (7 bases). V lost 3 bases to trimming and J lost 0 bases, with 11 bases between them. The germline gives CDR1 MDHEN, CDR2 SYDVKM. This CDR3 comprises 16 residues. The CDR3 sequence is CASSLEGTANTGELFF. The CDR3 nucleotides are TGTGCCAGCAGTTTGGAGGGGACAGCGAACACCGGGGAGCTGTTTTTT. The full variable domain, with the rest looked up from reference TRBV28 and TRBJ2-2, is DVKVTQSSRYLVKRTGEKVFLECVQDMDHENMFWYRQDPGLGLRLIYFSYDVKMKEKGDIPEGYSVSREKKERFSLILESASTNQTSMYLCASSLEGTANTGELFFGEGSRLTVL.

The chain couples TRBV28 to TRBJ2-7, with 9 bases matching TRBD1. This CDR3 comprises 15 residues. Losses at the gene ends were 5 bases for V and 2 bases for J; bases not matched to a gene: 7. From germline, CDR1 is MDHEN and CDR2 SYDVKM. This chain's CDR3 is CASSLHRDRAYEQYF. The CDR3 DNA follows: TGTGCCAGCAGTCTCCACCGGGACAGGGCCTACGAGCAGTACTTC.

The chain carries TRBV25-1 and TRBJ2-3; TRBD2 might be the D (6 bases). The CDR3 runs 13 residues. V lost 9 bases and J 4 bases, leaving 14 bases between the germline ends. Per germline, CDR1 MGHDK and CDR2 SYGVNS. CDR3 loop: CASCGDNPDTQYF. The CDR3 DNA reads as TGTGCCAGTTGCGGGGATAACCCAGATACGCAGTATTTT.

This clonotype was seen more than once but under ten times. The J gene is TRBJ1-2, the V gene TRBV6-1, with TRBD1 matching 10 bases. Germline CDR1 MNHNS, CDR2 SASEGT. Trimming removed 6 bases from V and 7 bases from J; junction bases left unmatched: 17. This CDR3 region has 17 residues. CDR3 protein: CASRPSLVGTGVRGYTF. CDR3 sequence (DNA): TGTGCCAGCAGGCCCTCCTTGGTAGGGACAGGGGTGCGTGGCTACACCTTC.

This clonotype occurred a few times. J is TRBJ2-2 and V is TRBV29-1; D is perhaps TRBD2 (6 bases). The CDR3 covers 17 residues. Per germline, CDR1 SQVTM and CDR2 ANQGSEA. Trimming took off 7 bases at V and 1 base at J, with 22 bases between the two ends. The CDR3 loop reads CSASLLRDGRNTGELFF. The CDR3 DNA reads TGCAGCGCTTCTTTATTGCGGGACGGTCGGAACACCGGGGAGCTGTTTTTT.

This clonotype was found a few times. The chain employs TRBV20-1 and TRBJ2-2; TRBD2 is a possible D gene (5 bases). The CDR3 is 13 residues long. Germline V CDR1 and CDR2: DFQATT, SNEGSKA (reference sequence). V shed 6 bases and J shed 1 base, with 9 bases lying between them. The CDR3 sequence: CSARGRNTGELFF. In DNA form, the CDR3 reads TGCAGTGCACGGGGTAGGAACACCGGGGAGCTGTTTTTT.

This clonotype was counted only a few times. This chain joins TRBV5-5 and TRBJ2-6; the match to TRBD1 covers 8 bases. The CDR3 runs 18 residues. Germline V lookup: CDR1 SGHKS, CDR2 YYEKEE (reference sequence). V shed 0 bases and J 4 bases; nucleotides not matched to a gene: 9. The CDR3 reads CASSLGTGNLQGANVLTF. CDR3 nucleotide sequence: TGTGCCAGCAGCTTGGGGACAGGGAACCTACAGGGGGCCAACGTCCTGACTTTC.

This chain links TRBV28 with TRBJ2-7; D unclear. CDR1 MDHEN and CDR2 SYDVKM come from the germline V gene. There are 13 residues in the CDR3. V was trimmed by 6 bases and J by 2 bases, leaving 11 bases between them. CDR3 sequence reads: CASSYLPPYEQYF. CDR3 coding DNA: TGTGCCAGCAGCTACCTGCCCCCCTACGAGCAGTACTTC.

This clonotype was seen a handful of times. This chain joins TRBV20-1 and TRBJ2-7; 9 nucleotides align to TRBD2. V lost 4 bases and J lost 6; bases outside the gene matches: 16. Per germline, CDR1 DFQATT and CDR2 SNEGSKA (reference sequence). The CDR3 loop spans 16 amino acids. The CDR3 region is CSATANKAGGPGEQYF. The CDR3 bases are TGCAGTGCTACCGCAAATAAGGCGGGGGGGCCGGGCGAGCAGTACTTC.

The genes are TRBV20-1 and TRBJ2-4, with D possibly TRBD2 on 6 matching bases. In germline, CDR1 is DFQATT, CDR2 SNEGSKA (reference sequence). The CDR3 is 15 amino acids. V lost 1 base, J lost 5 bases, and 15 bases lay in between. In DNA form, the CDR3 reads TGCAGTGCTAGAGTGTCGGGGGACTTAGAAAACATTCAGTACTTC. It yields the protein CSARVSGDLENIQYF.